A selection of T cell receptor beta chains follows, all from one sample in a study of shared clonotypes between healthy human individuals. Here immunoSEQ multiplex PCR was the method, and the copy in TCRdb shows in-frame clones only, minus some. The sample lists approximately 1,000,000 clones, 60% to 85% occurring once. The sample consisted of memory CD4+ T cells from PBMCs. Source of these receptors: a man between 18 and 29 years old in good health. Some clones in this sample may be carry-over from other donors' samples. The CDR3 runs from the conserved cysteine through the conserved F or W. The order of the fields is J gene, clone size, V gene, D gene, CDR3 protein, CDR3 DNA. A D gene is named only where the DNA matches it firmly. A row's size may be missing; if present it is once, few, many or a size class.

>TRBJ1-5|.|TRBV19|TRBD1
CASSGDRGLQPQHF
TGTGCCAGTAGCGGGGACAGGGGTCTTCAGCCCCAGCATTTT
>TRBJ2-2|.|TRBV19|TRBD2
CASSHGTSGAGELFF
TGTGCCAGTAGCCACGGGACTAGCGGTGCCGGGGAGCTGTTTTTT
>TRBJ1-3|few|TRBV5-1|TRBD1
CASSMEVIGQGGNTIYF
TGCGCCAGCAGCATGGAAGTTATCGGACAGGGCGGAAACACCATATATTTT
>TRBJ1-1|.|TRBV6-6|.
CATQGYTEAFF
TGTGCCACTCAAGGATACACTGAAGCTTTCTTT
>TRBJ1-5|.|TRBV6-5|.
CASSLRGGHQPQHF
TGTGCCAGCAGCCTACGGGGTGGCCATCAGCCCCAGCATTTT
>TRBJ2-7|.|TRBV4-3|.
CASSQDLGYEQYF
TGCGCCAGCAGCCAAGATTTAGGCTACGAGCAGTACTTC
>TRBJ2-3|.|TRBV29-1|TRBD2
CSVPNWTSGCTDTQYF
TGCAGCGTCCCTAATTGGACTAGCGGTTGCACAGATACGCAGTATTTT
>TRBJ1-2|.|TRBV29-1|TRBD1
CSVGDRGNYGYTF
TGCAGCGTTGGCGACAGGGGTAACTATGGCTACACCTTC
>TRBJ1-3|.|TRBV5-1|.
CASSDSFSGNTIYF
TGCGCCAGCAGCGACAGTTTCTCTGGAAACACCATATATTTT
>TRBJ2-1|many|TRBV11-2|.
CASSLGRKLVGGSYNEQFF
TGTGCCAGCAGCTTAGGAAGGAAACTGGTTGGGGGCTCCTACAATGAGCAGTTCTTC
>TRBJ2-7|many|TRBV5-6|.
CASTLQGTEQYF
TGTGCCAGCACCTTACAGGGGACTGAGCAGTACTTC
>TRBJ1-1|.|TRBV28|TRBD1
CASSGSQIQGALNTEAFF
TGTGCCAGCTCAGGATCTCAAATCCAGGGGGCTCTGAACACTGAAGCTTTCTTT
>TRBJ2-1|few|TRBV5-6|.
CASSWGINNEQFF
TGTGCCAGCAGCTGGGGGATCAACAATGAGCAGTTCTTC
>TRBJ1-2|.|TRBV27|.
CASSLSRELYYGYTF
TGTGCCAGCAGTTTAAGCCGTGAACTGTACTATGGCTACACCTTC
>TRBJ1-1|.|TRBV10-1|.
CASSQDPNREAFF
TGCGCCAGCAGCCAAGACCCCAATCGTGAAGCTTTCTTT